The clone carrying this T cell receptor beta chain appeared many times. Sequencing used immunoSEQ multiplex PCR; TCRdb keeps in-frame clones, though not all of them. The sample includes 200,000 to 250,000 clones, roughly 80% of them seen just once. The source of the sample is a study of blood T cell repertoires in COVID-19. For the study at large: Both acute and convalescent COVID-19 samples were obtained from the United States, Italy and Spain.

V shed 6 bases, J shed 5 bases, and the junction held 12 bases outside the gene matches. The CDR3 loop spans 15 amino acids. Germline V lookup: CDR1 MNHEY, CDR2 SMNVEV (reference sequence). The sequence was collected from a woman of 80 years or more with active or convalescent COVID-19. The chain employs TRBV27 and TRBJ1-2; 7 nucleotides agree with TRBD1. The source material was peripheral blood. This chain's CDR3 is CASRLNRGGGYGYTF. The CDR3 nucleotides are TGTGCCAGCAGACTTAACAGGGGCGGTGGGTATGGCTACACCTTC.